Below, one T cell receptor beta chain is given with its context. In its sample, this clone was seen a few times. What antigen it recognizes has not been identified. Nothing much larger sits one base from this clone, and base qualities are not available. Each donor gave one peripheral blood draw, approximately 120 mL on average, collected into heparinised tubes. Using a panel that included CD45RO, CCR7, CD25, CD127, CD95 and CD27, naive, central memory, regulatory and stem cell-like memory CD4+ T cells were sorted on a BD FACSAria II. All sorted populations exceeded 95% purity. PBMCs were separated immediately by Lymphoprep density gradient centrifugation and were stained directly, without being cultured. To minimize batch effects, samples were stained and sorted in pairs, one healthy donor with one patient per experiment. The entire amount of isolated RNA was reverse transcribed using the High Capacity cDNA Reverse Transcription Kit, so the sequenced TCRB transcripts were expressed ones. Deep immunoSEQ sequencing was performed on naive, central memory and regulatory T cell samples, with an average of roughly 3.6 million total reads per sample. After sorted cells were lysed in RLT buffer, RNA was extracted with DNase-treated RNeasy Micro or Mini kits, with the choice depending on cell number. Each cell subset was processed separately to prevent cross-contamination, with patient and healthy donor samples processed together. Using the immunoSEQ multiplex PCR, TCRB sequences were amplified from cDNA into 87-bp fragments spanning the CDR3 region. Amplicons were sequenced on the Illumina HiSeq platform. The authors processed their data as follows. Synthetic template baselines were used to correct PCR bias computationally, reads within Hamming distance 2 were collapsed together, and singletons that could not be merged were discarded. Reads were aligned to IMGT to assign V, D and J genes, CDR3 length, and insertions or deletions at six rearrangement sites. Within each subset, clonotype counts were normalized to sorted cell number, after which true diversity and Gini coefficients were computed with the tcR R package. Repertoire sharing was quantified using the overlap coefficient calculated on TCRB nucleotide sequences. Out-of-frame TCRB sequences from naive cells were analyzed to stand in for the pre-selection repertoire. The table comes from immuneACCESS by way of TCRdb, which keeps in-frame sequences with V and J called. Part of the clones is missing from these tables; in studies checked, under half for an unresolved V gene and the rest for unknown reasons. V and J calls and clone size are given by that table; D and trimming were obtained from the DNA. The sample contains 620,000 or so clones, around 15% of them found a single time. The ten most abundant clones make up about 0.086% of the sample.

This entry is derived from a study of beta chain features in type 1 diabetes (dated by TCRdb to about 2018). Study-level background: Mean age, gender distribution, total cell number and subset yield were not different between patients and healthy donors. The study compared the TCRB repertoires of sorted circulating CD4+ T cell subsets in recently diagnosed type 1 diabetes patients with those in matched healthy donors. A total of about 100,000,000 sorted cells were examined across all samples, and RNA yield correlated strongly with the number of cells per subset. Regulatory and stem cell-like memory subsets were obtained from only 8 patients and roughly 8 healthy donors, while naive and central memory subsets were obtained from all 30 or so donors.

According to the germline V gene, CDR1 reads SGHDN and CDR2 reads FVKESK. The CDR3 goes from the cysteine to the phenylalanine over 17 residues. Only CDR3 DNA is held: 51 bases, read in frame from base 1. The germline ends are 12 bases apart after V is trimmed by 0 bases and J by 0 bases. Study-wide findings and limitations: Naive, central memory and regulatory TCRB repertoires appeared to be more similar among patients than among healthy donors. Sequencing cDNA rather than genomic DNA could over-represent highly expressing activated cells, although activation and CD3 levels did not differ between groups. Because small numbers of individuals were included in the HLA sub-analyses, any influence of HLA type on TCRB rearrangement was left unresolved. A moderate but significant shortening of TCRB CDR3 length was observed in type 1 diabetes patients in all four CD4+ subsets. Fewer insertions and more nucleotide deletions at VDJ recombination sites were observed in patients with type 1 diabetes, implying thymic rearrangement abnormalities. Shorter templates might be favored by PCR, yet because patient and control samples were amplified and corrected together, any such skew would affect both groups equally.

The sequence links TRBV14 to TRBJ2-1; no confident D gene assignment can be made. The TCR sequence derives from a man aged 18 to 35 in good health. Sequences were obtained from naive CD4+ T cells from blood. The cell subset or site label here, explained by the study, means: true naive CD4+ T cells. The nucleotide sequence reads as follows: TGTGCCAGCAGCCAAGATCTTTGGGGTATCTCCTACAATGAGCAGTTCTTC. It encodes CASSQDLWGISYNEQFF.